This T cell receptor (beta chain) was retrieved from a study of cytomegalovirus exposure and HLA in healthy donors. For the study at large: The early release's HLA-typed donors yielded 78 million or so unique TCRs. Broader study findings: Reportedly, a later analysis found an Asian-associated ancestry cluster had fewer N-insertions than the approximately 670-donor mean. It was reported that TCR beta sequences correctly inferred the HLA-A and HLA-B alleles for most subjects.

This CDR3 spans 17 amino acids. Germline values: CDR1 MNHNS, CDR2 SASEGT. V dropped 1 base and J dropped 1; count of bases not matched to a gene: 6. The primer mix had 60 Vbeta and 13 Jbeta primers. Sequencing used immunoSEQ multiplex PCR; TCRdb keeps in-frame clones, though not all of them. This sample's table reports roughly 200,000 clones. A word on this clone: Antigen unknown.

The source of this sequence is a girl aged 2 to 9 in good health and CMV-seropositive. The chain joins TRBV6-1 to TRBJ2-2, with 7 bases fitting TRBD2. Sequencing input: PBMCs. This CDR3 reads CASSEDGRILNTGELFF. The CDR3 coding sequence is TGTGCCAGCAGTGAAGACGGGAGGATTTTGAACACCGGGGAGCTGTTTTTT.